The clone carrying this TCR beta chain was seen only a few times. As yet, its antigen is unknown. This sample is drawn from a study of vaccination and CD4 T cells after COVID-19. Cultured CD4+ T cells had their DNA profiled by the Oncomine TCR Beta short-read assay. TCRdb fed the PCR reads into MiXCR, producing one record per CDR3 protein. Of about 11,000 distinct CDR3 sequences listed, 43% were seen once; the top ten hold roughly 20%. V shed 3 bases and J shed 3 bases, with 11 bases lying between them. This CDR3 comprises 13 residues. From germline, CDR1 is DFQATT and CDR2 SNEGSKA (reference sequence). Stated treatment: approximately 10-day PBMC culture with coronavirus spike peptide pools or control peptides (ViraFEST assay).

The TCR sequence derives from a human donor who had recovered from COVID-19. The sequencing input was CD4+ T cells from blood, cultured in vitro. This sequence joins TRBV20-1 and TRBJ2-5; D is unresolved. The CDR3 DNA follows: TGCAGTGCTAGCGGCTGGCGAGAAGAGACCCAGTACTTC. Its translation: CSASGWREETQYF.